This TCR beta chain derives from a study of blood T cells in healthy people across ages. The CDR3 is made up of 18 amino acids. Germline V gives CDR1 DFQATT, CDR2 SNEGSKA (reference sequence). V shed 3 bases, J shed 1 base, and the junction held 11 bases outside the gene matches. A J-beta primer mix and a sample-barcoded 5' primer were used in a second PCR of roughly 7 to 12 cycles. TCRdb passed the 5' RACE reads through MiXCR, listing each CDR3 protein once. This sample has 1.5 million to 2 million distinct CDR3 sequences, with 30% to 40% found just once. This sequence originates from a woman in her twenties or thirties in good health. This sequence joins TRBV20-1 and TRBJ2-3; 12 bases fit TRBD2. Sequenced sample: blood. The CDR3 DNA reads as TGCAGTGCTAGCCCTTCGACTAGCGGGAGTAAGGGCACAGATACGCAGTATTTT. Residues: CSASPSTSGSKGTDTQYF.